These 27 T cell receptor beta chains came from one sample sequenced in a study of OX40 agonist ivuxolimab in advanced cancers. The repertoire was sequenced with immunoSEQ multiplex PCR; TCRdb's copy has only in-frame clones and lacks some. The sample yields roughly 62,000 clones, around 86% seen once. The sample in question was CD4+ or CD8+ T cells sorted from blood, obtained in a trial of the OX40 agonist ivuxolimab. These receptors were collected from an adult with an advanced solid tumor such as melanoma, head and neck, liver or kidney cancer.

V and J are TRBV7-9 and TRBJ2-7; the D gene is possibly TRBD1 (5 bases). This CDR3 is built from 15 residues. Trimming took 2 bases from V and 2 from J, leaving 13 bases between them. Germline V CDR1 and CDR2: SEHNR, FQNEAQ (reference sequence). In DNA form, the CDR3 reads TGTGCCAGCAGCTTACCCCAAGGGGCGGCCTACGAGCAGTACTTC. This codes for CASSLPQGAAYEQYF. Combining the CDR3 with reference TRBV7-9 and TRBJ2-7 gives the whole variable domain DTGVSQNPRHKITKRGQNVTFRCDPISEHNRLYWYRQTLGQGPEFLTYFQNEAQLEKSRLLSDRFSAERPKGSFSTLEIQRTEQGDSAMYLCASSLPQGAAYEQYFGPGTRLTVT.

The chain has TRBV27 and TRBJ2-3; 9 nucleotides agree with TRBD1. Germline V gives CDR1 MNHEY, CDR2 SMNVEV (reference sequence). The CDR3 extends over 13 amino acids. V shed 9 bases and J 0 bases; nucleotides not matched to a gene: 1. The DNA for the CDR3 is TGTGCCAGTGGGACAGGGAGCACAGATACGCAGTATTTT. This gives the protein CASGTGSTDTQYF.

This clone was seen just once. The chain carries TRBV6-6 and TRBJ2-2; no reliable D call. V was trimmed by 7 bases and J by 8 bases, leaving 14 bases between them. CDR3 length: 13 amino acids. CDR1 and CDR2 (germline): MNHNY, SVGAGI (reference sequence). The CDR3 nucleotides are TGTGCCAGCAACATACAGATGGAAGGGGAGCTGTTTTTT. Protein: CASNIQMEGELFF.

CDR3 residues: CASSYGDSQGQYF. The CDR3 bases are TGTGCCAGCAGCTACGGGGACTCGCAGGGGCAGTACTTC. The gene calls are TRBV11-2 and TRBJ2-7; TRBD2 might be the D (6 bases). The CDR3 has 13 residues. CDR1 is SGHAT and CDR2 is FQNNGV in the germline V gene. V was trimmed by 4 bases and J by 9 bases, leaving 16 bases between them. Full variable domain (rest looked up from reference TRBV11-2 and TRBJ2-7): EAGVAQSPRYKIIEKRQSVAFWCNPISGHATLYWYQQILGQGPKLLIQFQNNGVVDDSQLPKDRFSAERLKGVDSTLKIQPAKLEDSAVYLCASSYGDSQGQYFGPGTRLTVT.

The gene calls are TRBV11-3 and TRBJ2-3; D possibly corresponds to TRBD1 (5 bases). CDR1 is SGHNT, CDR2 YENEEA, per germline. This CDR3 has 15 amino acids. The V gene lost 0 bases and the J gene lost 2 bases, with 9 bases spanning the gap. Here the CDR3 DNA reads TGTGCCAGCAGCTTAGAGGCAGGGCTCACAGATACGCAGTATTTT. Protein sequence: CASSLEAGLTDTQYF.

The chain has TRBV28 and TRBJ2-7; 11 nucleotides align to TRBD2. CDR1 and CDR2 (germline): MDHEN, SYDVKM. V lost 5 bases and J lost 3; bases outside the gene matches: 6. The length of the CDR3 is 15 residues. The CDR3 region is CASSEPGTSGYEQYF. The CDR3 coding sequence is TGTGCCAGCAGTGAGCCCGGGACTAGCGGCTACGAGCAGTACTTC.

This chain joins TRBV2 and TRBJ2-6, with D possibly matching TRBD1 (6 bases). V was clipped by 6 bases and J by 4 bases, with 16 bases between them. CDR3 length equals 16 residues. Germline CDR1 reads SNHLY; CDR2 reads FYNNEI. As DNA, the CDR3 is TGTGCCAGCAGATTACAGGGTGTAGGGGGGGCCAACGTCCTGACTTTC. Its translation: CASRLQGVGGANVLTF. Full variable domain (remainder filled in from reference TRBV2 and TRBJ2-6): EPEVTQTPSHQVTQMGQEVILRCVPISNHLYFYWYRQILGQKVEFLVSFYNNEISEKSEIFDDQFSVERPDGSNFTLKIRSTKLEDSAMYFCASRLQGVGGANVLTFGAGSRLTVL.

The rearrangement uses TRBV7-2 and TRBJ2-3; D tentatively fits TRBD1 or TRBD2 (5 bases each). The V end was cut by 5 bases, the J end by 2 bases, with 11 bases between. This CDR3 spans 14 amino acids. Germline CDR1 and CDR2: SGHTA and FQGNSA. For the CDR3, the DNA is TGTGCCAGCAGCCCCGGGACGAACACAGATACGCAGTATTTT. Encoded protein: CASSPGTNTDTQYF.

The chain uses TRBV25-1 and TRBJ1-2, with 10 bases that match TRBD1. Per the germline V gene, CDR1 is MGHDK and CDR2 is SYGVNS. This CDR3 spans 13 amino acids. J gave up 5 bases and V 8 bases, and 5 bases lay outside the gene matches. CDR3 residues: CASRDRGGYGYTF. The CDR3 coding sequence is TGTGCCAGCCGGGACAGGGGTGGGTATGGCTACACCTTC.

This clone came up once. The chain joins TRBV29-1 to TRBJ2-7, with 7 nucleotides matching TRBD2. Losses at the gene ends were 7 bases for V and 6 bases for J; bases not matched to a gene: 9. The CDR3 loop spans 12 amino acids. Germline loops: CDR1 SQVTM, CDR2 ANQGSEA. In DNA, the CDR3 is TGCAGCGCCAATCACGGGGGGAGCGAGCAGTACTTC. It specifies CSANHGGSEQYF.

This sequence joins TRBV15 and TRBJ2-7, with TRBD2 identical over 9 bases. Germline V gene lookup returns CDR1 LNHNV and CDR2 YYDKDF (reference sequence). The CDR3 runs 14 residues. The junction had 3 bases not matched to a gene; V was cut back by 4 bases and J by 2 bases. The CDR3 spells CATSKSGGTYEQYF. The CDR3 DNA is TGTGCCACCAGCAAGAGCGGGGGGACCTACGAGCAGTACTTC.

This clone was seen once. The rearrangement joins TRBV2 to TRBJ1-5, with D possibly TRBD1 on 5 matching bases. Trimming removed 7 bases from V and 0 bases from J, with 13 bases in between. The CDR3 runs to 15 residues. Germline CDR1 and CDR2: SNHLY and FYNNEI. For the CDR3, the DNA is TGTGCCAGCATGGGTTCTGGGGCTAGCAATCAGCCCCAGCATTTT. Translated: CASMGSGASNQPQHF.

In DNA form, the CDR3 reads TGTGCCAGCTCACCAGAGACAGACTATGGCTACACCTTC. Protein: CASSPETDYGYTF. The rearrangement uses TRBV18 and TRBJ1-2, with D maybe TRBD1 (5 bases). The germline V gene has CDR1 KGHSH and CDR2 LQKENI. Trimming shortened V by 2 bases and J by 3 bases, and 7 bases separated the two germline ends. The length of the CDR3 is 13 residues.

The chain has TRBV28 and TRBJ1-5, with 9 bases identical to TRBD1. The CDR3 runs to 15 residues. Unmatched junction bases numbered 8, after V lost 4 bases and J lost 7 bases. The germline gives CDR1 MDHEN, CDR2 SYDVKM. The CDR3 reads CASSYRGRQWQPQHF. The CDR3 DNA follows: TGTGCCAGCAGTTACAGGGGGCGACAGTGGCAGCCCCAGCATTTT.

The rearrangement joins TRBV7-9 to TRBJ2-5, with D possibly TRBD1 on 6 matching bases. The CDR3 is made up of 13 amino acids. From germline, CDR1 is SEHNR and CDR2 FQNEAQ (reference sequence). The V gene lost 5 bases and the J gene lost 5 bases, with 12 bases spanning the gap. The CDR3, as DNA: TGTGCCAGCAGCCCCGGGCAGGGGGAGACCCAGTACTTC. Translating it yields CASSPGQGETQYF.

The chain links TRBV11-2 to TRBJ2-5, with D perhaps given as TRBD1 or TRBD2 (6 bases each). Germline V CDR1 and CDR2: SGHAT, FQNNGV. The CDR3 totals 16 residues. V lost 6 bases and J lost 5, with 22 bases in between. In DNA form, the CDR3 reads TGTGCCAGCAGTAGGGGGGTGCGGCAGGGAGGTGAGACCCAGTACTTC. This sequence encodes CASSRGVRQGGETQYF.

The chain uses TRBV10-3 and TRBJ2-2, with D possibly TRBD1 on 6 matching bases. V lost 6 bases and J 3 bases, leaving 14 bases between the germline ends. Germline CDR1 is ENHRY and CDR2 is SYGVKD. The CDR3 is 15 amino acids. DNA of the CDR3: TGTGCCATCAGCACCACAGGGATGGACACCGGGGAGCTGTTTTTT. Protein product: CAISTTGMDTGELFF.

This clone was counted between two and nine times. The rearrangement joins TRBV5-1 to TRBJ2-3; TRBD2 aligns across 10 bases. Per the germline V gene, CDR1 is SGHRS and CDR2 is YFSETQ. The J segment lost 5 bases and the V segment lost 0 bases, leaving 6 bases of the junction unmatched. This CDR3 is built from 16 residues. The CDR3 DNA sequence: TGCGCCAGCAGCTTGGTAGCTAGCGGGGGCGGAGATACGCAGTATTTT. Translation gives CASSLVASGGGDTQYF.

The chain joins TRBV10-3 to TRBJ2-2, with 10 bases fitting TRBD1. V lost 6 bases and J lost 6; bases outside the gene matches: 7. This CDR3 comprises 15 residues. Germline-derived CDR1 and CDR2 are ENHRY and SYGVKD. The CDR3 nucleotides read TGTGCCATCAGGTCCGGGACAGGGGTAGCCGGGGAGCTGTTTTTT. Encoded protein: CAIRSGTGVAGELFF.

The chain combines TRBV19 with TRBJ2-7, with 7 bases aligning to TRBD1. Trimming cost V 6 bases and J 5 bases; bases outside gene matches: 10. The CDR3 loop spans 14 amino acids. Per germline, CDR1 LNHDA and CDR2 SQIVND (reference sequence). CDR3 amino acids: CASSRGQSQNEQYF. The CDR3 bases are TGTGCCAGTAGCCGGGGACAGTCTCAAAACGAGCAGTACTTC.

The rearrangement links TRBV18 to TRBJ2-7; D may be TRBD2 (5 bases). Trimming cost V 4 bases and J 6 bases, with 10 bases left between them. This CDR3 has 12 residues. The germline V gene has CDR1 KGHSH and CDR2 LQKENI. CDR3 sequence: CASSRAGLEQYF. The CDR3 nucleotides are TGTGCCAGCTCACGGGCAGGACTCGAGCAGTACTTC.

This clone was recorded a few times. This CDR3 is also generated by other DNA sequences in the sample. This chain connects TRBV29-1 to TRBJ1-1, with D tentatively TRBD1 (6 bases). Germline CDR1 reads SQVTM; CDR2 reads ANQGSEA. With 5 bases removed from V and 0 bases from J, the gap between germline ends came to 7 bases. The CDR3 length is 12 residues. The CDR3 DNA reads as TGCAGCGTTCAGGGGATGAACACTGAAGCTTTCTTT. Translating it yields CSVQGMNTEAFF.

V and J are TRBV25-1 and TRBJ2-3; 8 nucleotides agree with TRBD2. CDR3 length: 16 amino acids. Germline V lookup: CDR1 MGHDK, CDR2 SYGVNS. Trimming removed 6 bases from V and 5 bases from J; junction bases left unmatched: 13. In DNA, the CDR3 is TGTGCCAGCAGCCCCCTTGGGAGCGGGGGAAAAGATACGCAGTATTTT. It specifies CASSPLGSGGKDTQYF.

This chain joins TRBV19 and TRBJ1-1; D is ambiguous. Deletions cut 3 bases from V and 8 bases from J, with 13 bases between. CDR3 length: 13 residues. Germline loops: CDR1 LNHDA, CDR2 SQIVND (reference sequence). CDR3 in amino acids: CASSMGVNSEAFF. As DNA, the CDR3 is TGTGCCAGTAGTATGGGTGTCAATAGCGAAGCTTTCTTT.

The chain has TRBV19 and TRBJ2-1; perhaps TRBD2 as D (5 bases). V lost 4 bases to trimming and J lost 6 bases, with 10 bases between them. The V gene's germline CDR1 is LNHDA and CDR2 SQIVND (reference sequence). The CDR3 is 13 amino acids. CDR3 nucleotides: TGTGCCAGTAGTAGCGGGTCCATCAATGAGCAGTTCTTC. It is translated as CASSSGSINEQFF.

The chain uses TRBV6-4 and TRBJ1-2; D is possibly TRBD1 (6 bases). V lost 5 bases and J 4 bases, leaving 17 bases between the germline ends. The germline V gene has CDR1 MRHNA and CDR2 SNTAGT. The CDR3 has 15 amino acids. This chain's CDR3 is CASSPRLGGLYGYTF. The CDR3 region has the DNA TGTGCCAGCAGTCCCCGCCTCGGGGGGCTCTATGGCTACACCTTC.

This clone has a single count. Within the sample, other DNA sequences also encode this same CDR3. The rearrangement uses TRBV10-3 and TRBJ2-6; 7 nucleotides agree with TRBD2. Germline CDR1 is ENHRY and CDR2 is SYGVKD. The length of the CDR3 is 16 residues. After removal of 1 base from V and 2 bases from J, the junction contained 2 bases not matched to a gene. The CDR3 loop reads CAISEFAGAGANVLTF. For the CDR3, the DNA is TGTGCCATCAGTGAGTTTGCGGGGGCTGGGGCCAACGTCCTGACTTTC.